Reported below is one TCR beta chain. These data are taken from a study of blood T cell repertoires in COVID-19. On the study more broadly: Specimens from acute and convalescent COVID-19 originated in the United States, Italy and Spain. The cDNA or gDNA used as material had been derived from T cells, B-cell-depleted T cells, or PBMCs.

The CDR3 sequence is 13 residues long. Unmatched junction bases numbered 3, after V lost 4 bases and J lost 7 bases. CDR1 is WNHNN, CDR2 SYGVQD, per germline (reference sequence). Authors' data handling: Reference gene primer amplification in the assay estimated nucleated cell counts. Generated by immunoSEQ multiplex PCR, the TCRdb table keeps only in-frame clones and is missing some. Clone size and V and J calls were adopted from that table, with D and trimming inferred from the DNA. The sample has approximately 100,000 clones, roughly 81% seen once. What was sequenced was peripheral blood. The V and J genes are TRBV10-1 and TRBJ2-1, with 8 bases fitting TRBD2. This TCR came from a human donor in a cohort sampled during active COVID-19. In nucleotides, the CDR3 is TGCGCCAGCAGTGTCCCGGGGGGGAATGAGCAGTTCTTC. It is translated as CASSVPGGNEQFF.